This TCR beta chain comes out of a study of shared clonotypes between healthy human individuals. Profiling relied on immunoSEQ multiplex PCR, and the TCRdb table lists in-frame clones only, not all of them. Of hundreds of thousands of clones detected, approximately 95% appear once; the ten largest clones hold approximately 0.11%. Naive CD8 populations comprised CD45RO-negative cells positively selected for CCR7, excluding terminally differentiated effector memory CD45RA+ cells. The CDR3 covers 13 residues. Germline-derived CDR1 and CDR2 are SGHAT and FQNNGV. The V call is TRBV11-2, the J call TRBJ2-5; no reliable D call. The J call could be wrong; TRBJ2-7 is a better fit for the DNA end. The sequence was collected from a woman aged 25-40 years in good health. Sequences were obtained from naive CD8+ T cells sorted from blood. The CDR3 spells CASSSGLAYEQYF. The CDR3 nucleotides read TGTGCCAGCAGCTCCGGCCTGGCTTACGAGCAGTACTTC.